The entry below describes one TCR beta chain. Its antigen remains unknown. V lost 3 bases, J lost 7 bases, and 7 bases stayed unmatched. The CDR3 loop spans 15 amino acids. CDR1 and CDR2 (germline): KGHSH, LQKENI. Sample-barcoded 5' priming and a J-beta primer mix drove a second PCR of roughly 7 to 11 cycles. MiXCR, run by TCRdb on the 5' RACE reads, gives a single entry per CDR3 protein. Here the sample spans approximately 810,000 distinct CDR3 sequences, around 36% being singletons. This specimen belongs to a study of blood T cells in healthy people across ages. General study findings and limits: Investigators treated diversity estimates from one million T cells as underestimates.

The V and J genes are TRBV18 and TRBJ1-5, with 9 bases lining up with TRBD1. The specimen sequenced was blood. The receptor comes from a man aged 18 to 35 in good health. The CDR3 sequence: CASSPGTGSAQPQHF. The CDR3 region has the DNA TGTGCCAGCTCACCCGGGACAGGGAGCGCGCAGCCCCAGCATTTT.